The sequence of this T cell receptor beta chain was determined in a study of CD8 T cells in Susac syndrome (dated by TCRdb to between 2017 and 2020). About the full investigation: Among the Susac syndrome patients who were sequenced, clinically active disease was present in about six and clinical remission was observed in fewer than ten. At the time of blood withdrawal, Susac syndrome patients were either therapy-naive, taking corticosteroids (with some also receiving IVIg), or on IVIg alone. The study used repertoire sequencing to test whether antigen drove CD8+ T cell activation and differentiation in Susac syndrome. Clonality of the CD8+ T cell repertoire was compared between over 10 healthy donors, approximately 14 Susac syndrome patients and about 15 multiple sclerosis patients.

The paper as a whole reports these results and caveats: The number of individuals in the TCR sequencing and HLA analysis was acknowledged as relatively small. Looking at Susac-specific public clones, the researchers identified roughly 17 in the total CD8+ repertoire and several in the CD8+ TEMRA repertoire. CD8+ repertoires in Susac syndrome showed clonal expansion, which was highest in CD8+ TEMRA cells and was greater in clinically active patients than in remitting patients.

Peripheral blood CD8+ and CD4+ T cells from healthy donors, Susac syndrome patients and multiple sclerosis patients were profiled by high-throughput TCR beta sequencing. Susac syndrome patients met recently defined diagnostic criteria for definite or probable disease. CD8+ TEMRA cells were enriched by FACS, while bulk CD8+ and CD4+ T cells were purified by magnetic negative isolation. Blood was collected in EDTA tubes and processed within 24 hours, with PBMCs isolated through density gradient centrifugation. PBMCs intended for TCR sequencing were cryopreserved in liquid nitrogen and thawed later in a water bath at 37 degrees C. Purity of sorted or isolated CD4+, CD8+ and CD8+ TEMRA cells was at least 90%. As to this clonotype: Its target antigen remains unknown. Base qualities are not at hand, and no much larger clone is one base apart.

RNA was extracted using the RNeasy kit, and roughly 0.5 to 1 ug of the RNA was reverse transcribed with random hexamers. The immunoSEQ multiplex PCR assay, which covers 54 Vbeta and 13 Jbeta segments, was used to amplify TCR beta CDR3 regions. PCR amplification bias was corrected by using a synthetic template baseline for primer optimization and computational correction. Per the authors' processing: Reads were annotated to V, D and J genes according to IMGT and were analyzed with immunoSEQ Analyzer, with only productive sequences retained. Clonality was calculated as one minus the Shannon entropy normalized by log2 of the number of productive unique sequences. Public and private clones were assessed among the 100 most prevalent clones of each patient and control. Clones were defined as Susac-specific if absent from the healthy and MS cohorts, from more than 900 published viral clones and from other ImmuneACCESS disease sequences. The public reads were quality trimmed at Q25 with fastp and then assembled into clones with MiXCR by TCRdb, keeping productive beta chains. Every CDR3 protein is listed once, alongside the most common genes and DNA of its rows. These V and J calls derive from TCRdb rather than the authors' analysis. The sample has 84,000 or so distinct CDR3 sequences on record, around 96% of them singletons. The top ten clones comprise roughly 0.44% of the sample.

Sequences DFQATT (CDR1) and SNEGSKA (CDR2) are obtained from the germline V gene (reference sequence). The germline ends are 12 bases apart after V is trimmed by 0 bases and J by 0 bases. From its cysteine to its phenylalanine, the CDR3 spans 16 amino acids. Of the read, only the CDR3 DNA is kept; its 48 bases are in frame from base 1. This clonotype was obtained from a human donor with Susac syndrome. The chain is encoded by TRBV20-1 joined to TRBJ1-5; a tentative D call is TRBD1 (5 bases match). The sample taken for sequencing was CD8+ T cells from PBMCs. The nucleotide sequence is TGCAGTGCTAGAGAGGGACCGATTAATAGCAATCAGCCCCAGCATTTT. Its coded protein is CSAREGPINSNQPQHF.